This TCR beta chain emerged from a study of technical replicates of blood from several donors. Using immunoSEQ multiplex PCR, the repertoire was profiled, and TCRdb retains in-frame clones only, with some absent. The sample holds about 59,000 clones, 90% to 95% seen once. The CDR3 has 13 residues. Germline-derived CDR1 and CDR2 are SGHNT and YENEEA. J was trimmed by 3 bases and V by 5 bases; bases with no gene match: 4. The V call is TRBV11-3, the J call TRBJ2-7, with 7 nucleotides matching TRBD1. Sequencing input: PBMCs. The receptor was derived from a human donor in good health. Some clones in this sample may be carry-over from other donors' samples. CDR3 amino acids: CASSLRDSYEQYF. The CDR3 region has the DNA TGTGCCAGCAGCCTCCGGGACAGCTACGAGCAGTACTTC.